This entry describes one T cell receptor beta chain. The trim removed 1 base at V and 3 bases at J, leaving 6 bases unmatched. From germline, CDR1 is SEHNR and CDR2 FQNEAQ (reference sequence). There are 16 residues in the CDR3. After extraction with the RNeasy kit, 0.5 to 1 ug of the RNA was reverse transcribed using random hexamers. TCRdb re-called the immunoSEQ multiplex PCR reads through MiXCR, storing one row per CDR3 protein. The sample contains some 48,000 distinct CDR3 sequences, 90% to 95% of which appear only once. This sample is drawn from a study of CD8 T cells in Susac syndrome. This chain uses TRBV7-9 with TRBJ2-1; 7 positions match TRBD2. The sample consisted of CD8+ T cells from PBMCs. The sequence was obtained from a human donor in good health. In DNA, the CDR3 is TGTGCCAGCAGCTTAGGACTAGCAGAATTCTACAATGAGCAGTTCTTC. Amino acids: CASSLGLAEFYNEQFF.